One and the same sample provided the 28 T cell receptor beta chains below, sequenced in a study of T cell repertoires in cytomegalovirus infection. The antigens these receptors bind are not known. TCRdb independently ran MiXCR on the reads; one entry per CDR3 protein. The sample has around 900,000 distinct CDR3 sequences; more than 25% are singletons. The material was cultured CD8+ T cells from PBMCs, obtained from culture after CMV antigen stimulation. The receptors derive from a human donor in good health (CMV status not recorded). Some clones in this sample may be carry-over from other donors' samples.

Comments on this clonotype: Being one base from a much bigger clone, this may be a read error. The gene calls are TRBV7-2 and TRBJ1-1, with D maybe TRBD1 (5 bases). CDR1 SGHTA and CDR2 FQGNSA come from the germline V gene. This CDR3 contains 15 residues. The DNA of the CDR3 is TGTGTCAGCAGCCCCGCCCCCGACAGGAACACTGAAGCTTTCTTT. This translates into CVSSPAPDRNTEAFF.

Concerning this clonotype: With a much larger clone just one base away, this may be a read error. The chain is built from TRBV7-2 and TRBJ2-5; D possibly corresponds to TRBD2 (5 bases). This CDR3 is 15 amino acids long. Germline CDR1 reads SGHTA; CDR2 reads FQGNSA. The CDR3 coding sequence is TGTGTCAGCAGCTTAGTGGGAGAGGGCCAAGAGACCCAGTACTTC. The encoded protein is CVSSLVGEGQETQYF. Supplemented by reference TRBV7-2 and TRBJ2-5, the full variable domain reads GAGVSQSPSNKVTEKGKDVELRCDPISGHTALYWYRQSLGQGLEFLIYFQGNSAPDKSGLPSDRFSAERTGGSVSTLTIQRTQQEDSAVYLCVSSLVGEGQETQYFGPGTRLLVL.

This clonotype was seen at least ten times. The V call is TRBV7-2, the J call TRBJ2-1, with TRBD2 matching 8 bases. Germline loops: CDR1 SGHTA, CDR2 FQGNSA. After removal of 6 bases from V and 9 bases from J, the junction contained 7 bases not matched to a gene. The CDR3 is 13 amino acids. The DNA for the CDR3 is TGTGCCAGCAGACTGACTAGCGCTTTTGAGCAGTTCTTC. This gives the protein CASRLTSAFEQFF.

The V gene is TRBV5-6, the J gene TRBJ2-7; D might be TRBD1 (5 bases). The CDR3 consists of 12 residues. Germline V gene lookup returns CDR1 SGHDT and CDR2 YYEEEE. Between the trimmed V and J ends, which lost 1 base and 10 bases, there was a span of 12 bases. CDR3 amino acids: CASSLSQGYQYF. The CDR3 coding sequence is TGTGCCAGCAGCTTGTCCCAGGGATACCAGTACTTC.

This clonotype has at least ten counts. This sequence joins TRBV7-9 and TRBJ1-5, with D perhaps matching TRBD1 (6 bases). CDR1 is SEHNR and CDR2 is FQNEAQ in the germline V gene (reference sequence). The CDR3 is 16 amino acids. Trimming took off 5 bases at V and 0 bases at J, with 14 bases between the two ends. The CDR3 loop reads CASSARQEDSNQPQHF. The DNA of the CDR3 is TGTGCCAGCAGCGCTCGACAGGAGGATAGCAATCAGCCCCAGCATTTT. The full variable domain, in which reference TRBV7-9 and TRBJ1-5 provide the parts outside the CDR3, is DTGVSQNPRHKITKRGQNVTFRCDPISEHNRLYWYRQTLGQGPEFLTYFQNEAQLEKSRLLSDRFSAERPKGSFSTLEIQRTEQGDSAMYLCASSARQEDSNQPQHFGDGTRLSIL.

The table lists this clonotype with a few counts. This chain connects TRBV6-6 to TRBJ1-2, with D perhaps TRBD1 (6 bases). CDR3 size: 14 residues. V lost 2 bases, J lost 0 bases, and 7 bases lay in between. The germline gives CDR1 MNHNY, CDR2 SVGAGI (reference sequence). CDR3: CASSYRDTNYGYTF. Written as DNA, the CDR3 is TGTGCCAGCAGTTACCGGGACACTAACTATGGCTACACCTTC.

The gene calls are TRBV27 and TRBJ1-6; D gene uncertain. The CDR3 is 12 residues long. Germline loops: CDR1 MNHEY, CDR2 SMNVEV (reference sequence). Trimming stripped 5 bases from V and 7 bases from J, with 6 bases between. This CDR3 is CASSHTNSPLHF. In DNA form, the CDR3 reads TGTGCCAGCAGTCACACGAATTCACCCCTCCACTTT.

This clonotype was observed a few times. V gene TRBV6-5 combines with J gene TRBJ1-2, with D possibly being TRBD1 (5 bases). Trimming stripped 5 bases from V and 2 bases from J, with 18 bases between. The length of the CDR3 is 16 residues. Germline V gene data show CDR1 as MNHEY and CDR2 as SVGAGI. The CDR3 reads CASSHAWDRENYGYTF. In DNA, the CDR3 is TGTGCCAGCAGTCATGCATGGGACCGTGAAAACTATGGCTACACCTTC.

This chain links TRBV29-1 with TRBJ1-2; D gene uncertain. The V gene's germline CDR1 is SQVTM and CDR2 ANQGSEA. Trimming shortened V by 7 bases and J by 2 bases, and 17 bases separated the two germline ends. There are 14 residues in the CDR3. The CDR3 DNA is TGCAGCGCCACACCCGACACCGTCAACTATGGCTACACCTTC. Encoded protein: CSATPDTVNYGYTF.

This clonotype appeared many times. This chain connects TRBV7-6 to TRBJ2-3; 8 bases align to TRBD1. The CDR3 contains 14 residues. V was pared by 3 bases and J by 4 bases, with 3 bases of the junction left unmatched. Germline V lookup: CDR1 SGHVS, CDR2 FNYEAQ. DNA for the CDR3: TGTGCCAGCAGCTTCGGGACAGGATCAGATACGCAGTATTTT. It codes for CASSFGTGSDTQYF.

The rearrangement uses TRBV12-3 or TRBV12-4 and TRBJ2-7; 8 bases align to TRBD1. The CDR3 runs 14 residues. V shed 3 bases and J 5 bases; nucleotides not matched to a gene: 6. The DNA for the CDR3 is TGTGCCAGCAGTTTTGGGACAGGACCCGACGAGCAGTACTTC. Its protein product is CASSFGTGPDEQYF.

In this sample, this clonotype turned up a few times. In DNA, the CDR3 is TGTGCCAGCAGTTTAAGGAGGACCGGGGAGCTGTTTTTT. This encodes CASSLRRTGELFF. The chain employs TRBV28 and TRBJ2-2; D may be TRBD2 (5 bases). From germline, CDR1 is MDHEN and CDR2 SYDVKM. The CDR3 is 13 residues long. V was clipped by 2 bases and J by 5 bases, with 6 bases between them.

The chain combines TRBV2 with TRBJ2-5; D remains unclear. With 2 bases removed from V and 4 bases from J, the gap between germline ends came to 11 bases. Germline CDR1 is SNHLY and CDR2 is FYNNEI. CDR3 length equals 14 residues. The CDR3 is CASSESNVGETQYF. CDR3 bases: TGTGCCAGCAGTGAATCTAACGTCGGAGAGACCCAGTACTTC.

The J gene is TRBJ2-7, the V gene TRBV6-6; D is uncertain. V lost 2 bases and J lost 0, with 11 bases in between. Germline loops: CDR1 MNHNY, CDR2 SVGAGI (reference sequence). CDR3 size: 15 residues. The CDR3 DNA follows: TGTGCCAGCAGTTACGGGCAGGACCGCTCCTACGAGCAGTACGTC. Translated, it gives CASSYGQDRSYEQYV.

The table lists this clonotype with a few counts. The CDR3: CATSRGPDSNEQFF. The DNA of the CDR3 is TGTGCCACCAGCAGAGGTCCGGACAGCAATGAGCAGTTCTTC. The V call is TRBV15, the J call TRBJ2-1; weak D call: TRBD1 (6 bases). The CDR3 is 14 residues long. V lost 1 base, J lost 6 bases, and 10 bases lay in between. The germline CDR1 and CDR2 sequences are LNHNV and YYDKDF (reference sequence).

The V call is TRBV12-3 or TRBV12-4, the J call TRBJ1-2; a weak D match, TRBD1 (5 bases). V lost 5 bases to trimming and J lost 8 bases, with 18 bases between them. The CDR3 is made up of 14 amino acids. CDR3 sequence (DNA): TGTGCCAGCAGTAATCCGGGACGATCAATAGGCTACACCTTC. Amino acid sequence: CASSNPGRSIGYTF.

This clonotype was detected only a few times. This chain links TRBV6-1 with TRBJ2-7, with D perhaps being TRBD1 or TRBD2 (5 bases each). Trimming cost V 4 bases and J 3 bases, with 13 bases left between them. There are 14 residues in the CDR3. CDR1 and CDR2 (germline): MNHNS, SASEGT. The CDR3 DNA reads TGTGCCAGCAGTGCCGAAGGGGACGTCTACGAGCAGTACGTC. Its protein is CASSAEGDVYEQYV.

The chain joins TRBV5-4 to TRBJ2-5; TRBD1 matches at 8 bases. The V gene end was trimmed by 3 bases and the J gene end by 2 bases; junction bases not matched to a gene: 21. From germline, CDR1 is SGHNT and CDR2 YYREEE (reference sequence). This CDR3 has 20 residues. The CDR3 spells CASSSALSSFRDRRQETQYF. CDR3 DNA: TGTGCCAGCAGCTCGGCCCTATCGTCGTTCCGGGACAGGAGACAAGAGACCCAGTACTTC.

The chain is built from TRBV10-3 and TRBJ1-2; D is uncertain. CDR3 length: 18 amino acids. CDR1 and CDR2 (germline): ENHRY, SYGVKD. Trimming shortened V by 6 bases and J by 0 bases, and 23 bases separated the two germline ends. The CDR3 loop is CAIRDPLSDDGPNYGYTF. In nucleotides, the CDR3 is TGTGCCATCAGGGATCCCCTTTCGGACGACGGGCCTAACTATGGCTACACCTTC.

On this clonotype: A much larger clone sits a single nucleotide away, making a read error possible. The V and J genes are TRBV7-2 and TRBJ2-1, with D possibly TRBD1 on 6 matching bases. Per germline, CDR1 SGHTA and CDR2 FQGNSA. The CDR3 totals 14 residues. CDR3 nucleotide sequence: TGTGCCGGCAGCGAACAGGGTTGGGGCAATGAGCAGTTCTTC. Translation: CAGSEQGWGNEQFF.

The rearrangement links TRBV27 to TRBJ2-1, with a tentative D call TRBD2 (7 bases). Germline CDR1 is MNHEY and CDR2 is SMNVEV (reference sequence). V shed 2 bases and J shed 5 bases, with 13 bases lying between them. CDR3 length: 15 residues. The CDR3 DNA is TGTGCCAGCAGTTTAACAGGCGGGGGCCACAATGAGCAGTTCTTC. It codes for CASSLTGGGHNEQFF.

J is TRBJ2-1 and V is TRBV9; D is unclear. Germline CDR1 reads SGDLS; CDR2 reads YYNGEE. CDR3 length: 13 residues. The V end lost 0 bases, the J end lost 8 bases, and 9 bases lay between the germline ends. CDR3 residues: CASSVAVIDEQFF. The CDR3 bases are TGTGCCAGCAGCGTAGCAGTAATCGATGAGCAGTTCTTC.

This clonotype was picked up a small number of times. This rearrangement joins TRBV6-5 to TRBJ2-2; TRBD1 matches 9 bases. The CDR3 runs 15 residues. The junction had 6 bases not matched to a gene; V was cut back by 5 bases and J by 5 bases. CDR1 MNHEY and CDR2 SVGAGI come from the germline V gene. CDR3 sequence: CASSKRQGVTGELFF. The DNA for the CDR3 is TGTGCCAGCAGTAAAAGACAGGGGGTGACCGGGGAGCTGTTTTTT.

The rearrangement uses TRBV11-2 and TRBJ2-7; D is uncertain. The V end lost 5 bases, the J end lost 0 bases, and 17 bases lay between the germline ends. The CDR3 runs 16 residues. CDR1 and CDR2 from the germline V gene are SGHAT and FQNNGV. CDR3 coding DNA: TGTGCCAGCAGCCTCGGAAGGAACAGCTTCTCCTACGAGCAGTACGTC. It yields the protein CASSLGRNSFSYEQYV.

This chain connects TRBV5-6 to TRBJ2-7; no firm D call. Trimming stripped 0 bases from V and 6 bases from J, with 7 bases between. The germline V gene has CDR1 SGHDT and CDR2 YYEEEE. The CDR3 covers 12 residues. The CDR3 region is CASSLGKAEQYV. In DNA, the CDR3 is TGTGCCAGCAGCTTGGGGAAGGCCGAGCAGTACGTC.

The table lists this clonotype with a few counts. The chain has TRBV5-1 and TRBJ1-6; 8 nucleotides agree with TRBD1. V lost 4 bases and J lost 6; bases outside the gene matches: 3. From germline, CDR1 is SGHRS and CDR2 YFSETQ. The CDR3 contains 14 residues. CDR3 in amino acids: CASSPDRVNSPLHF. The CDR3 nucleotides are TGCGCCAGCAGCCCGGACAGGGTTAATTCACCCCTCCACTTT.

This clonotype was detected only a few times. The chain uses TRBV4-2 and TRBJ2-3; 7 bases line up with TRBD2. Germline V gives CDR1 LGHNA, CDR2 YNFKEQ. The CDR3 has 16 amino acids. J was trimmed by 4 bases and V by 0 bases; bases with no gene match: 7. CDR3 in DNA: TGTGCCAGCAGCCAAGAAGGCGCGGGGGTTGCAGATACGCAGTATTTT. This encodes CASSQEGAGVADTQYF.

This clonotype was seen at least ten times. The chain carries TRBV20-1 and TRBJ2-6, with 8 nucleotides matching TRBD2. Germline CDR1 is DFQATT and CDR2 is SNEGSKA (reference sequence). J lost 2 bases, V lost 6 bases, and 18 bases had no gene match. CDR3 length equals 19 residues. The CDR3 DNA reads as TGCAGTGCGCGGAGGGGGACTACCGGGACTAGTGCTGGGGCCAACGTCCTGACTTTC. Its translation is CSARRGTTGTSAGANVLTF.